These 7 T cell receptor beta chains originate from one sample sequenced in a study of control samples from healthy donors and cancer patients. TCRdb's table, derived via immunoSEQ multiplex PCR, lists solely in-frame clones and lacks some. The top ten clones hold 5.5% to 7% of a sample with tens of thousands of clones, about 90% of them seen once. The sequencing input was blood. These receptors came from a man aged 50 to 59 in good health.

The chain links TRBV18 to TRBJ2-3; TRBD1 might be the D (6 bases). V was pared by 6 bases and J by 3 bases, with 10 bases between. Per germline, CDR1 KGHSH and CDR2 LQKENI. The CDR3 runs to 13 residues. The CDR3 coding sequence is TGTGCCAGCTCCTCACAGGGTACAGATACGCAGTATTTT. Translated: CASSSQGTDTQYF.

The chain uses TRBV27 and TRBJ2-2, with D perhaps TRBD2 (6 bases). The V gene lost 6 bases and the J gene lost 5 bases, with 13 bases spanning the gap. The V gene's germline CDR1 is MNHEY and CDR2 SMNVEV (reference sequence). This CDR3 contains 14 residues. The CDR3 nucleotides are TGTGCCAGCAGCCCAGTCGGGGGTACCGGGGAGCTGTTTTTT. It is translated as CASSPVGGTGELFF.

This clone was detected a few times. The V and J genes are TRBV25-1 and TRBJ1-2; D unclear. Germline CDR1 and CDR2: MGHDK and SYGVNS. The length of the CDR3 is 13 residues. The germline V and J ends were trimmed by 2 bases and 4 bases, with 8 bases remaining between them. CDR3 DNA: TGTGCCAGCAGTGAAGCGGTCCCCTATGGCTACACCTTC. It translates to CASSEAVPYGYTF.

The chain links TRBV18 to TRBJ2-5, with D perhaps given as TRBD1 or TRBD2 (5 bases each). Between the trimmed V and J ends, which lost 5 bases and 5 bases, there was a span of 15 bases. Germline CDR1 and CDR2: KGHSH and LQKENI. The CDR3 is made up of 14 amino acids. The CDR3 region has the DNA TGTGCCAGCTCAAGCGGTATGGGGCAGGAGACCCAGTACTTC. The encoded protein is CASSSGMGQETQYF.

About this clone itself: The junction departs from the called germline gene at one end, perhaps through a read error. Other DNA sequences in this specimen translate into the identical CDR3. The V call is TRBV10-3, the J call TRBJ1-2, with 7 bases identical to TRBD1. Germline V gene data show CDR1 as ENHRY and CDR2 as SYGVKD. The CDR3 extends over 16 amino acids. The CDR3 region is CAISAGETGNNYGYTF. The DNA of the CDR3 is TGTGCCATCAGTGCCGGGGAGACAGGGAATAACTATGGTTACACCTTC.

The V call is TRBV29-1, the J call TRBJ1-2, with D unresolved. CDR1 and CDR2 (germline): SQVTM, ANQGSEA. Trimming took 5 bases from V and 4 from J, leaving 14 bases between them. The CDR3 has 13 residues. The CDR3 sequence: CSVNAGSRYGYTF. In nucleotides, the CDR3 is TGCAGCGTTAACGCAGGATCGCGCTATGGCTACACCTTC.

This clone has only one observation. The gene calls are TRBV23-1 and TRBJ1-6; D remains unclear. TRBV23-1 is an ORF, and what it does is uncertain. The CDR3 is 17 amino acids. Trimming cost V 4 bases and J 5 bases, with 18 bases left between them. The CDR3 spells CASSLQRTTTDNSPLHF. For the CDR3, the DNA is TGCGCCAGCAGTCTGCAGCGCACGACTACGGATAATTCACCCCTCCACTTT.